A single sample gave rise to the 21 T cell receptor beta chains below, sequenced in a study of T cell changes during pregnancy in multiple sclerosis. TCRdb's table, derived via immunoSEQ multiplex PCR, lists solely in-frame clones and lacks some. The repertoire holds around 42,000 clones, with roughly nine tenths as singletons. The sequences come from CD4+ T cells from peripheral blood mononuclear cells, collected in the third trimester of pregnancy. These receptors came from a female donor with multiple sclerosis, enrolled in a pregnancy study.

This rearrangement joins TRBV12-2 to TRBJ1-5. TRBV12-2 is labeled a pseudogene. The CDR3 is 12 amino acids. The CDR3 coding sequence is TGTGCAAGTCGCTCCCGAGATGGGCCCCAGCATTTT. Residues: CASRSRDGPQHF.

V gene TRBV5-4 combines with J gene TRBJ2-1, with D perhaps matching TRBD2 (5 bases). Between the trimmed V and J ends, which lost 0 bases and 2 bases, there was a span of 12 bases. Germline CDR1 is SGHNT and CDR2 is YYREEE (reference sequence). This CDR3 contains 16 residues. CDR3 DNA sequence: TGTGCCAGCAGCTTGGGGAGCGGCATCCCCTACAATGAGCAGTTCTTC. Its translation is CASSLGSGIPYNEQFF.

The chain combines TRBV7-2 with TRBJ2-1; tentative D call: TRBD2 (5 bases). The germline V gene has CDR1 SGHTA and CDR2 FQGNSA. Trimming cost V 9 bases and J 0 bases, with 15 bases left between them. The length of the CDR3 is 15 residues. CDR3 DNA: TGTGCCAGTTCTAGCCACCCGAGCTCCTACAATGAGCAGTTCTTC. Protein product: CASSSHPSSYNEQFF.

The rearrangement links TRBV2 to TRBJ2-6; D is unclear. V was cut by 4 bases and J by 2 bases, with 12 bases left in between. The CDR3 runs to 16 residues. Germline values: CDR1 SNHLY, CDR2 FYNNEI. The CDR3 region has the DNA TGTGCCAGCAGTGCCCCAGGCTGGGCTGGGGCCAACGTCCTGACTTTC. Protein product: CASSAPGWAGANVLTF.

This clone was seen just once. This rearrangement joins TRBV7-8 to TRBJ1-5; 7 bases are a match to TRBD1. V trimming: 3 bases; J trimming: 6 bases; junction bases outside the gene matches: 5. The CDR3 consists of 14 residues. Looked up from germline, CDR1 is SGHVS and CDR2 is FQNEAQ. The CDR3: CASSFTGVGQPQHF. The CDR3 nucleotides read TGTGCCAGCAGCTTTACAGGGGTGGGTCAGCCCCAGCATTTT. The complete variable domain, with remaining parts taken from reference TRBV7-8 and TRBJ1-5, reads GAGVSQSPRYKVAKRGQDVALRCDPISGHVSLFWYQQALGQGPEFLTYFQNEAQLDKSGLPSDRFFAERPEGSVSTLKIQRTQQEDSAVYLCASSFTGVGQPQHFGDGTRLSIL.

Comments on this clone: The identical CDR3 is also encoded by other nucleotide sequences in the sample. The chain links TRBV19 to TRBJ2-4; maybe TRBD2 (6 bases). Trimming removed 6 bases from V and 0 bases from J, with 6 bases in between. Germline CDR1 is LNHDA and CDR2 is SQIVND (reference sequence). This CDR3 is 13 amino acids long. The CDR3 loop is CASRGLAKNIQYF. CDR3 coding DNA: TGTGCCAGTAGGGGACTAGCCAAAAACATTCAGTACTTC.

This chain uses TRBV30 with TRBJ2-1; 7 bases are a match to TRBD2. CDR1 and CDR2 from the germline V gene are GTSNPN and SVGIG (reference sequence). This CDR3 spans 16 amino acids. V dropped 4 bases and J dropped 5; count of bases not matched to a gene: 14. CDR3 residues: CAWTRSWLAVNNEQFF. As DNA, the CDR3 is TGTGCCTGGACCCGTAGCTGGCTAGCGGTGAACAATGAGCAGTTCTTC.

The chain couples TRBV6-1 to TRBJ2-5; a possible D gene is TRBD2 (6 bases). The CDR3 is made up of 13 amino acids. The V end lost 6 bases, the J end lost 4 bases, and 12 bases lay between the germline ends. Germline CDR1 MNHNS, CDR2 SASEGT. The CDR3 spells CASRQTAGETQYF. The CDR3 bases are TGTGCCAGCAGACAGACAGCGGGAGAGACCCAGTACTTC.

CDR3 region: CASSGRDGRGEQYF. CDR3 coding DNA: TGCGCCAGCAGCGGGCGGGATGGGCGGGGCGAGCAGTACTTC. This chain joins TRBV5-1 and TRBJ2-7; a weak D match, TRBD2 (6 bases). Trimming left V 4 bases short and J 6 bases short, with 17 bases between. Germline V gene lookup returns CDR1 SGHRS and CDR2 YFSETQ. This CDR3 has 14 amino acids.

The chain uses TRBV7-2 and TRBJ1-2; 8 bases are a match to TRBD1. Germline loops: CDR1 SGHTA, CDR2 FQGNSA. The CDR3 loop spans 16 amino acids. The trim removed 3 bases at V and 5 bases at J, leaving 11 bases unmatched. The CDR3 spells CASSLTSGQDSYGYTF. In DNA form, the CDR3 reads TGTGCCAGCAGCTTGACGTCGGGACAGGACAGTTATGGCTACACCTTC.

The CDR3 is CASSIVAGGSGEQFF. The CDR3 nucleotides read TGTGCCAGTAGTATAGTAGCGGGAGGGAGCGGTGAGCAGTTCTTC. V is TRBV19 and J is TRBJ2-1, with 11 bases matching TRBD2. The CDR3 loop spans 15 amino acids. Germline CDR1 reads LNHDA; CDR2 reads SQIVND (reference sequence). V lost 1 base to trimming and J lost 9 bases; unmatched junction nucleotides: 5.

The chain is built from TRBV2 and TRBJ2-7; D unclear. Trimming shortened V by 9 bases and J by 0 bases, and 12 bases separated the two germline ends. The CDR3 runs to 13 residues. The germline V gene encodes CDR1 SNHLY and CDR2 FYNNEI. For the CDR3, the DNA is TGTGCCAGTAGAGACTGGCACTCCTACGAGCAGTACTTC. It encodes CASRDWHSYEQYF.

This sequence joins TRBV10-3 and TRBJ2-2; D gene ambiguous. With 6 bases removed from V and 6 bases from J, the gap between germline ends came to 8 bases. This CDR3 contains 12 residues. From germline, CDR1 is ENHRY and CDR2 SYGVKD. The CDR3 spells CAIRFEAGELFF. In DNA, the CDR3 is TGTGCCATCAGGTTCGAGGCCGGGGAGCTGTTTTTT.

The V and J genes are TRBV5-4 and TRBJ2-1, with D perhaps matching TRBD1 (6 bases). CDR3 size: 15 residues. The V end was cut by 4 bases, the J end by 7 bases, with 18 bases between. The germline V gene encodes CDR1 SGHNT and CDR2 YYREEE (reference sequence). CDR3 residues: CASSPPRGPINEQFF. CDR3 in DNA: TGTGCCAGCAGCCCGCCCAGGGGTCCTATTAATGAGCAGTTCTTC.

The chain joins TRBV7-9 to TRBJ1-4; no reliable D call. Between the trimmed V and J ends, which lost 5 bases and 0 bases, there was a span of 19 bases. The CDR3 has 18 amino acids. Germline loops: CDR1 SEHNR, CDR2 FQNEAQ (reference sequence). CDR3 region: CASSPAANSIATNEKLFF. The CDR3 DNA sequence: TGTGCCAGCAGCCCGGCGGCCAATTCAATAGCAACTAATGAAAAACTGTTTTTT.

This CDR3 is CASGTGQGGHEQYF. The CDR3 coding sequence is TGCGCCAGCGGAACGGGACAGGGCGGCCACGAGCAGTACTTC. V gene TRBV5-1 combines with J gene TRBJ2-7; 9 nucleotides agree with TRBD1. Per germline, CDR1 SGHRS and CDR2 YFSETQ. The trim removed 7 bases at V and 5 bases at J, leaving 10 bases unmatched. This CDR3 has 14 residues.

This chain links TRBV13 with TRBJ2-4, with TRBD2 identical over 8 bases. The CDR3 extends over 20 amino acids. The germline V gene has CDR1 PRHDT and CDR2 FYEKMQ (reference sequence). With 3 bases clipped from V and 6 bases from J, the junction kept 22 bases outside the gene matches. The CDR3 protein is CASSFRGPGAGVKRGNIQYF. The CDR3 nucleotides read TGTGCCAGCAGCTTTAGAGGCCCTGGAGCGGGAGTAAAGAGAGGAAACATTCAGTACTTC.

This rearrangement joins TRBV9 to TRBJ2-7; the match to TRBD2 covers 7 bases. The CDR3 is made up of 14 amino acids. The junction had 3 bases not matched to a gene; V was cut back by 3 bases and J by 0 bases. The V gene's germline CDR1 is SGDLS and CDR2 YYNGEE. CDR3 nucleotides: TGTGCCAGCAGCGAAAGGGACTACTCCTACGAGCAGTACTTC. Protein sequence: CASSERDYSYEQYF. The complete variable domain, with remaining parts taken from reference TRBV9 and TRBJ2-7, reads DSGVTQTPKHLITATGQRVTLRCSPRSGDLSVYWYQQSLDQGLQFLIQYYNGEERAKGNILERFSAQQFPDLHSELNLSSLELGDSALYFCASSERDYSYEQYFGPGTRLTVT.

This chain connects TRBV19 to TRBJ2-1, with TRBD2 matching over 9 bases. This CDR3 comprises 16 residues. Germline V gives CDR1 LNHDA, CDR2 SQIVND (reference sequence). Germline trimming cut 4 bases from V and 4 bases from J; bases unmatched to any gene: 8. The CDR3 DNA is TGTGCCAGTAGTACCCGAAGGAGCGGGAGGTACAATGAGCAGTTCTTC. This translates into CASSTRRSGRYNEQFF.

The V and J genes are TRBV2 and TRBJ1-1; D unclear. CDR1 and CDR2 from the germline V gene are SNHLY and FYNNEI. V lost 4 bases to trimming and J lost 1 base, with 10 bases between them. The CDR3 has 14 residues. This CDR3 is CASSAEARNTEAFF. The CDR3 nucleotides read TGTGCCAGCAGTGCGGAGGCGAGGAACACTGAAGCTTTCTTT.

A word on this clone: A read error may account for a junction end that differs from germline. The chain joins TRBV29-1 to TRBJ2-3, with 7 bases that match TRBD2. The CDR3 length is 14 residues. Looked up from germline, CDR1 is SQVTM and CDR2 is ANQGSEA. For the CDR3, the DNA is TGCAGCGTTGTATCTAGCGGAGGAACAGGTACGCAGTATTTT. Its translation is CSVVSSGGTGTQYF.